Below, one T cell receptor beta chain is given with its context. The antigen remains undetermined. V lost 6 bases and J 0 bases, leaving 15 bases between the germline ends. Looked up from germline, CDR1 is ENHRY and CDR2 is SYGVKD. The CDR3 contains 16 residues. These data come from a study of shared clonotypes between healthy human individuals. Notes on the study in general: Genetic and exposure-history diversity was limited by the small donor number.

Assay execution took place at the deep level. Sequencing used immunoSEQ multiplex PCR; TCRdb keeps in-frame clones, though not all of them. The sample holds 300,000 to 400,000 clones, around 86% seen once. The chain recombines TRBV10-3 with TRBJ1-3, with D possibly being TRBD1 (6 bases). This receptor was obtained from a man aged 18 to 29 in good health. The sample was memory CD8+ T cells sorted from blood. As for subset: CD45RO+ cells pooled with CCR7-negative TemRA cells. The CDR3 sequence is CAIRPDRPLSGNTIYF. Written as DNA, the CDR3 is TGTGCCATCAGACCCGACAGGCCCCTCTCTGGAAACACCATATATTTT.